This T cell receptor (beta chain) was sequenced for a study of blood T cells in healthy people across ages. A second roughly 6 to 12 cycle PCR used barcoded and J-beta primers. TCRdb fed the 5' RACE reads into MiXCR, producing one record per CDR3 protein. The table lists about 970,000 distinct CDR3 sequences, about 53% of them singletons. V lost 5 bases to trimming and J lost 4 bases; unmatched junction nucleotides: 7. The CDR3 totals 15 residues. Germline V gene sequence: CDR1 MNHEY, CDR2 SMNVEV (reference sequence). A few counts support this clonotype. The sequencing sample was made of blood. This TCR was sampled from an older woman in good health. The chain recombines TRBV27 with TRBJ2-3; 9 bases are a match to TRBD2. The CDR3 region is CASSLFSGSADTQYF. Written as DNA, the CDR3 is TGTGCCAGCAGTCTCTTTAGCGGGAGCGCAGATACGCAGTATTTT.